The rows below give T cell receptor beta chains drawn from one sample of a study of shared clonotypes between healthy human individuals. TCRdb's copy holds only in-frame clones and misses some; the assay was immunoSEQ multiplex PCR. There are under 2,000,000 clones in the sample; roughly 95% occur only once, and more than 0.95% lies in the top ten. Sequenced material: naive CD8+ T cells sorted from blood. The receptors derive from a man between 18 and 35 years old in good health. CDR3s include the opening cysteine and the closing phenylalanine or tryptophan. The D gene is left open where the match is weak. Size is omitted from some rows. Given values are once, few, many or a class for expanded clones.

clone_size	j_call	v_call	d_call	cdr3_aa	cdr3_nt
NA	TRBJ2-1	TRBV27	TRBD1	CASSLEYGQGHNEQFF	TGTGCCAGCAGTTTAGAGTACGGACAGGGCCACAATGAGCAGTTCTTC
NA	TRBJ1-3	TRBV6-1	NA	CASSENGLGNTIYF	TGTGCCAGCAGTGAAAACGGGCTTGGAAACACCATATATTTT
NA	TRBJ2-7	TRBV4-1	TRBD2	CASSPPGLAGVNYEQYF	TGCGCCAGCAGCCCGCCGGGACTAGCGGGCGTGAACTACGAGCAGTACTTC
NA	TRBJ2-7	TRBV27	NA	CASSDGYEQYF	TGTGCCAGCAGCGATGGGTACGAGCAGTACTTC
NA	TRBJ2-7	TRBV4-1	NA	CASSQSPRVTYEQYF	TGCGCCAGCAGCCAATCTCCGCGGGTTACCTACGAGCAGTACTTC
NA	TRBJ2-1	TRBV11-2	NA	CASSLGSFGEQFF	TGTGCCAGCAGCTTAGGGAGTTTCGGTGAGCAGTTCTTC
NA	TRBJ2-1	TRBV29-1	TRBD1	CSVEDSGQGLFNEQFF	TGCAGCGTTGAAGATTCAGGACAGGGGCTATTCAATGAGCAGTTCTTC
few	TRBJ1-6	TRBV7-9	NA	CASSFGGLNSPLHF	TGTGCCAGCAGCTTTGGAGGGCTCAATTCACCCCTCCACTTT
NA	TRBJ1-1	TRBV5-1	NA	CASSFPENTEAFF	TGCGCCAGCAGCTTTCCGGAGAACACTGAAGCTTTCTTT
NA	TRBJ2-1	TRBV27	NA	CASTTLQVSSHSYNEQFF	TGTGCCAGCACCACCCTCCAGGTTAGCTCCCACTCCTACAATGAGCAGTTCTTC